Included here is one T cell receptor (beta chain) sequence, with context. No antigen is known for it. Per-base quality was not reported, and no clone a single base away is much larger than it. The data are from a study of T cells in Graves' hyperthyroidism and ophthalmopathy (dated by TCRdb to the late 2010s). A note on the overall study: Peripheral blood samples were taken at initial diagnosis, before any treatment was given. The roughly 91 discovery patients were randomly split 7:3 into training and test sets. According to the paper, TCR Vbeta CDR3 sequencing was carried out on over 130 peripheral blood samples, which came from approximately 41 ophthalmopathy, roughly 75 hyperthyroidism and some 17 progressor patients. Thyroid tissue and blood T-cell repertoires from more than five Graves' hyperthyroidism patients were also compared in the study. A discovery cohort of about a hundred patients, roughly 45 with Graves' ophthalmopathy and 55 to 65 with stable Graves' hyperthyroidism, was used to find distinguishing TCR V-J signatures. Once sampling was done, hyperthyroidism patients were given methimazole at a starting dose of 30 mg daily, whereas ophthalmopathy patients were given high-dose intravenous methylprednisolone. Prospective prediction of ophthalmopathy was tested in an independent validation cohort of 18 hyperthyroidism patients and around 16 patients who later progressed to ophthalmopathy.

What the authors observed across the whole study: Most expanded thyroid clonotypes (frequency above 0.001) were also found in blood, which suggests that blood repertoires may mirror thyroid immune responses. No statistical method was used to set the sample size in advance, and investigators knew the group allocation. During validation, the model predicted progression to ophthalmopathy a median of approximately 6.5 months ahead of onset, with 60% to 71% sensitivity and around 72% specificity. In cross-validation, a model built on a 13 V-J signature told ophthalmopathy apart from stable hyperthyroidism with 87.88% sensitivity and about 81% specificity, and in testing the same model reached 80%/75%.

TCR beta CDR3 regions were amplified from RNA transcripts. For the first round of RT-PCR on the TCR CDR3, the HTBI primer set was used together with the Qiagen OneStep RT-PCR kit. The libraries were constructed in a second round of multiplex PCR and then size-selected and purified. Paired-end sequencing of the libraries was performed with 100 bp reads on an Illumina HiSeq2000. As for the authors' bioinformatics: SOAPnuke was used to process the raw data, removing reads that contained adapters or uncalled bases, had a mean Phred below 15, or lacked an exact match to the constant primer or identifier. High-quality paired reads were merged using COPE v1.2.5, and each unique nucleotide sequence was defined as a clonotype. MiTCR v1.1 was used to align clonotypes to the IMGT TRBV, TRBD and TRBJ reference segments. The analysis was restricted to V-J combinations with a frequency above 0.0001, which together covered around 99% of the repertoires. The TCS score was defined as the ratio of F50 (clonal expansion) to E x V (chaos), calculated using BLOSUM62-based TCRdist between CDR3 peptides within each V-J. Welch's t-statistics and random forest reduced fewer than 550 V-J features to 10 to 15, which were used in a naive Bayes classifier (R e1071). TCRdb passed the public sequencing reads through fastp at Q25 and MiXCR, retaining productive beta sequences. Identical CDR3 proteins give one entry, which carries the most common genes and DNA. Clone size and V and J calls follow TCRdb, not the original study. The sample table holds about 270,000 distinct CDR3 sequences, of which roughly 20% were seen once. Clones ranked in the top ten supply roughly 60% of the sample.

In the ophthalmopathy patients, disease was moderately to severely active, with a Clinical Activity Score of 3 or more, a NOSPECS grade of 4 or more, and a duration of less than 3 months. The study excluded patients with uncontrolled infections, other autoimmune diseases, pregnancy or lactation. Diagnoses were based on clinical symptoms, serum thyroxine and TRAb, thyroid ultrasound and orbital computed tomography. Ficoll-Paque density gradient centrifugation was used to isolate PBMCs from around 10 ml of fresh peripheral blood. Trizol reagent was used to extract total RNA, and RNA quality was then checked on an Agilent 2100 Bioanalyzer. Sequences were obtained from blood. The source is a man under 40 with Graves' ophthalmopathy.

At the DNA level, the sequence is TGTGCCAGCAGTCCCCCGGGGGGAGCGGACCACTCCTACGAGCAGTACTTC. Its amino acids are CASSPPGGADHSYEQYF. Recombination joined TRBV2 with TRBJ2-7; a stretch of 7 junction bases matches TRBD2. Germline trimming: 5 bases from V, 0 bases from J; junction bases outside gene matches: 13. From the germline V gene, CDR1 is SNHLY and CDR2 is FYNNEI. Inclusive of the bounding cysteine and phenylalanine, the CDR3 is 17 residues long. The sequence is cut down to CDR3 DNA, 51 bases in frame from base 1.